The 12 T cell receptor beta chains in this list originate from one sample, sequenced in a study of CD8 T cells in Susac syndrome. RNA, at about 0.45 to 1 ug, was reverse transcribed with random hexamers. MiXCR, run by TCRdb on the immunoSEQ multiplex PCR reads, gives a single entry per CDR3 protein. In the table there are approximately 80,000 distinct CDR3 sequences, approximately 95% of which are singletons. The material sequenced was CD8+ T cells from PBMCs. The receptor source for this set is a human donor with Susac syndrome.

The V call is TRBV12-3 or TRBV12-4, the J call TRBJ2-3; D is unclear. CDR3 length: 15 amino acids. Trimming took 6 bases from V and 0 from J, leaving 13 bases between them. In DNA form, the CDR3 reads TGTGCCAGCAGCCGCGTCCGTATGAGCACAGATACGCAGTATTTT. Translated, it gives CASSRVRMSTDTQYF.

This clonotype was seen only once. The J gene is TRBJ2-3, the V gene TRBV5-1; tentative D call: TRBD1 (5 bases). From germline, CDR1 is SGHRS and CDR2 YFSETQ. Trimming shortened V by 0 bases and J by 2 bases, and 7 bases separated the two germline ends. The CDR3 sequence is 14 residues long. The CDR3 reads CASSLDRITDTQYF. DNA of the CDR3: TGCGCCAGCAGCTTGGACAGGATCACAGATACGCAGTATTTT.

The chain joins TRBV5-6 to TRBJ2-7, with D possibly TRBD1 on 6 matching bases. The CDR3 loop spans 14 amino acids. The V end was cut by 1 base, the J end by 7 bases, with 15 bases between. In germline, CDR1 is SGHDT, CDR2 YYEEEE. In DNA form, the CDR3 reads TGTGCCAGCAGCTTGAGCGCAGGGGTGAGGGAGCAGTACTTC. Translation: CASSLSAGVREQYF.

The chain combines TRBV5-1 with TRBJ1-1; D call uncertain. Trimming removed 0 bases from V and 1 base from J, with 4 bases in between. CDR1 and CDR2 (germline): SGHRS, YFSETQ. The CDR3 totals 13 residues. The CDR3 DNA follows: TGCGCCAGCAGCTTGGACAGGAACACTGAAGCTTTCTTT. It yields the protein CASSLDRNTEAFF.

The chain uses TRBV9 and TRBJ2-3; a weak D match, TRBD2 (5 bases). Germline V lookup: CDR1 SGDLS, CDR2 YYNGEE. CDR3 length: 19 amino acids. V was shortened by 0 bases and J by 1 base, with 21 bases between the two germline ends. CDR3 protein: CASSVDSLASGLGTDTQYF. CDR3 in DNA: TGTGCCAGCAGCGTAGATTCCCTAGCTTCTGGGCTAGGCACAGATACGCAGTATTTT.

J is TRBJ2-7 and V is TRBV5-1; 7 nucleotides line up with TRBD2. This CDR3 has 13 amino acids. J was trimmed by 2 bases and V by 4 bases; bases with no gene match: 3. Per germline, CDR1 SGHRS and CDR2 YFSETQ. The CDR3 nucleotides are TGCGCCAGCAGCCGGGGGGTTACCTACGAGCAGTACTTC. As protein: CASSRGVTYEQYF.

The chain links TRBV7-9 to TRBJ1-1, with no clear D. Trimming pared 0 bases from V and 3 bases from J, leaving 5 bases between. Germline V CDR1 and CDR2: SEHNR, FQNEAQ (reference sequence). There are 13 residues in the CDR3. In nucleotides, the CDR3 is TGTGCCAGCAGCTTAGCGCCTTACACTGAAGCTTTCTTT. Protein: CASSLAPYTEAFF.

The rearrangement joins TRBV20-1 to TRBJ2-5; the match to TRBD2 covers 7 bases. From germline, CDR1 is DFQATT and CDR2 SNEGSKA (reference sequence). The CDR3 consists of 16 residues. V lost 8 bases and J lost 1; bases outside the gene matches: 16. The CDR3 region is CSPRTREDLSQETQYF. The CDR3 bases are TGCAGTCCCAGGACCCGGGAGGACCTCTCCCAAGAGACCCAGTACTTC.

The CDR3 DNA reads as TGTGCCAGCAGTGACGGGCGGGGGGAAAACTACAATGAGCAGTTCTTC. The encoded protein is CASSDGRGENYNEQFF. The chain links TRBV6-4 to TRBJ2-1; 8 bases align to TRBD2. Germline CDR1 reads MRHNA; CDR2 reads SNTAGT. The V gene end was trimmed by 2 bases and the J gene end by 3 bases; junction bases not matched to a gene: 6. This CDR3 has 16 residues.

CDR3 loop: CASSLQVGGNTEAFF. CDR3 DNA sequence: TGTGCCAGCAGCTTACAGGTCGGAGGGAACACTGAAGCTTTCTTT. This chain connects TRBV7-9 to TRBJ1-1, with no clear D. The CDR3 runs to 15 residues. CDR1 and CDR2 from the germline V gene are SEHNR and FQNEAQ (reference sequence). V was shortened by 2 bases and J by 1 base, with 11 bases between the two germline ends.

The genes are TRBV20-1 and TRBJ2-4, with unresolved D. The CDR3 loop spans 17 amino acids. The V end lost 4 bases, the J end lost 0 bases, and 19 bases lay between the germline ends. Germline values: CDR1 DFQATT, CDR2 SNEGSKA (reference sequence). The CDR3 sequence: CSATPPKGPLAKNIQYF. For the CDR3, the DNA is TGCAGTGCTACCCCACCGAAAGGGCCGCTAGCCAAAAACATTCAGTACTTC.

The chain uses TRBV29-1 and TRBJ2-4, with a tentative D call TRBD2 (5 bases). Germline V gives CDR1 SQVTM, CDR2 ANQGSEA. This CDR3 is 12 amino acids long. The CDR3, as DNA: TGCTTCTCACTAGACGGAGGAAACATTCAGTACTTC. Protein sequence: CFSLDGGNIQYF.